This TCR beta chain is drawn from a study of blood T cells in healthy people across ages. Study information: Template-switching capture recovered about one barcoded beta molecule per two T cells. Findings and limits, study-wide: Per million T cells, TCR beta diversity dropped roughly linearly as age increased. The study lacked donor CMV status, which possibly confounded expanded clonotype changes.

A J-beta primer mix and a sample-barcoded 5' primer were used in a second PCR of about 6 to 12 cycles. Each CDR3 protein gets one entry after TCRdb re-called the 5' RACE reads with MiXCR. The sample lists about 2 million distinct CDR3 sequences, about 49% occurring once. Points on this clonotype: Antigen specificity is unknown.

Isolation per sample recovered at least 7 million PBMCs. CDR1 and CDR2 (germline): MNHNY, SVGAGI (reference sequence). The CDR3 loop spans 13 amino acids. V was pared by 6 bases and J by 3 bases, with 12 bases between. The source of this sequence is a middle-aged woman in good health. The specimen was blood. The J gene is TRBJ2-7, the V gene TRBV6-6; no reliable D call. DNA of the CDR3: TGTGCCAGCAGAGTGGGTGTAGGCTACGAGCAGTACTTC. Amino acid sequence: CASRVGVGYEQYF.